The source of this TCR beta chain is a study of T cells in Graves' hyperthyroidism and ophthalmopathy. Amplification of TCR beta CDR3 regions was performed using RNA transcripts as template. Using the HTBI primer set, a first-round RT-PCR was run on the TCR CDR3. One entry per CDR3 protein, called by TCRdb with MiXCR from the multiplex PCR reads. The sample lists hundreds of thousands of distinct CDR3 sequences, 15% to 19% occurring once. This clonotype has a count of ten or more. Looked up from germline, CDR1 is MNHNS and CDR2 is SASEGT. V was clipped by 6 bases and J by 3 bases; unmatched bases: 3. The CDR3 is 15 amino acids. The study defined stable Graves' hyperthyroidism as no ophthalmopathy progression within 18 months. Uncontrolled infection, other autoimmune disease, pregnancy or lactation barred patients from enrollment. Used for diagnoses were clinical symptoms, serum thyroxine and TRAb, thyroid ultrasound and orbital computed tomography.

This receptor was obtained from a woman aged 18-30 years with Graves' hyperthyroidism. Sequences were obtained from blood. The chain joins TRBV6-1 to TRBJ2-1, with TRBD2 matching over 12 bases. The CDR3 region is CASSTLAGGYNEQFF. In DNA form, the CDR3 reads TGTGCCAGCAGCACACTAGCGGGAGGCTACAATGAGCAGTTCTTC.